This T cell receptor (beta chain) was recorded in a study of T cell responses to AZD1222 COVID-19 vaccine. The data were produced by immunoSEQ multiplex PCR, yet TCRdb's version contains in-frame clones alone and is incomplete. Of fewer than 200,000 clones listed, about 92% were seen once; the top ten hold 2.6%. There are 15 residues in the CDR3. The V and J ends lost 1 base and 7 bases, in that order; junction bases with no gene match: 8. Germline CDR1 reads MNHEY; CDR2 reads SMNVEV (reference sequence). The chain has TRBV27 and TRBJ1-2; 8 positions match TRBD1. The source material was peripheral blood, sampled on day 0 of AZD1222 vaccination. The TCR comes from an adult in good health. This CDR3 is CASSLYQGARAGYTF. The CDR3 nucleotides are TGTGCCAGCAGTTTATATCAGGGGGCGCGGGCTGGCTACACCTTC.